These 8 T cell receptor beta chains came from one sample sequenced in a study of shared clonotypes between healthy human individuals. Using immunoSEQ multiplex PCR, the repertoire was profiled, and TCRdb retains in-frame clones only, with some absent. This sample yields 2 million to 3 million clones, of which roughly 93% are seen a single time; roughly 0.39% belongs to the top ten. The specimen sequenced was naive CD4+ T cells from PBMCs. Subset defined: CD45RA+ positively selected. Receptors were obtained from a man aged 18 to 29 in good health. Some clones in this sample may be carry-over from other donors' samples.

The chain couples TRBV18 to TRBJ2-2; a weak D match, TRBD2 (5 bases). V lost 0 bases and J lost 5, with 7 bases in between. The CDR3 covers 14 residues. Germline V CDR1 and CDR2: KGHSH, LQKENI. In DNA form, the CDR3 reads TGTGCCAGCTCACCACCGAGGGTTACCGGGGAGCTGTTTTTT. It yields the protein CASSPPRVTGELFF.

This clone is a singleton in its sample. The J gene is TRBJ2-7, the V gene TRBV28; 7 nucleotides match TRBD1. This CDR3 spans 14 amino acids. Trimming cost V 6 bases and J 3 bases; bases outside gene matches: 8. Germline loops: CDR1 MDHEN, CDR2 SYDVKM. The CDR3 reads CASSNRDRYYEQYF. DNA of the CDR3: TGTGCCAGCAGCAACCGGGACAGATACTACGAGCAGTACTTC.

This chain joins TRBV27 and TRBJ2-2; TRBD1 is a possible D gene (6 bases). Trimming cost V 7 bases and J 1 base, with 19 bases left between them. Germline V gene lookup returns CDR1 MNHEY and CDR2 SMNVEV (reference sequence). The CDR3 has 17 residues. The CDR3 reads CASTHYRAGLNTGELFF. CDR3 bases: TGTGCCAGCACCCACTACAGGGCGGGTCTGAACACCGGGGAGCTGTTTTTT.

For this clone: This CDR3 is also generated by other DNA sequences in the sample. The chain combines TRBV28 with TRBJ2-5; D is uncertain. V shed 4 bases and J shed 5 bases, with 5 bases lying between them. Per the germline V gene, CDR1 is MDHEN and CDR2 is SYDVKM. The CDR3 has 11 amino acids. The CDR3 nucleotides are TGTGCCAGCAGTTATGAGGAGACCCAGTACTTC. The encoded protein is CASSYEETQYF. The full variable domain, completed using reference TRBV28 and TRBJ2-5, is DVKVTQSSRYLVKRTGEKVFLECVQDMDHENMFWYRQDPGLGLRLIYFSYDVKMKEKGDIPEGYSVSREKKERFSLILESASTNQTSMYLCASSYEETQYFGPGTRLLVL.

The V and J genes are TRBV11-2 and TRBJ2-7; 12 bases line up with TRBD2. The CDR3 extends over 16 amino acids. J was trimmed by 0 bases and V by 4 bases; bases with no gene match: 4. CDR1 and CDR2 (germline): SGHAT, FQNNGV. The CDR3 loop is CASSSLAGGSSYEQYF. In nucleotides, the CDR3 is TGTGCCAGCAGCTCTCTAGCGGGAGGGAGCTCCTACGAGCAGTACTTC.

This chain joins TRBV5-1 and TRBJ1-2; D gene uncertain. CDR1 SGHRS and CDR2 YFSETQ come from the germline V gene. The CDR3 loop spans 13 amino acids. V was shortened by 4 bases and J by 4 bases, with 11 bases between the two germline ends. DNA for the CDR3: TGCGCCAGCAGCCCCCCCTTTCCCTATGGCTACACCTTC. Protein product: CASSPPFPYGYTF. Supplemented by reference TRBV5-1 and TRBJ1-2, the full variable domain reads KAGVTQTPRYLIKTRGQQVTLSCSPISGHRSVSWYQQTPGQGLQFLFEYFSETQRNKGNFPGRFSGRQFSNSRSEMNVSTLELGDSALYLCASSPPFPYGYTFGSGTRLTVV.

The rearrangement uses TRBV9 and TRBJ1-3, with D tentatively TRBD1 (6 bases). V lost 3 bases to trimming and J lost 0 bases, with 13 bases between them. This CDR3 is built from 16 residues. Looked up from germline, CDR1 is SGDLS and CDR2 is YYNGEE. The CDR3 reads CASSGRGLSSGNTIYF. Written as DNA, the CDR3 is TGTGCCAGCAGCGGTCGGGGGCTGAGCTCTGGAAACACCATATATTTT. The whole variable domain, filled in from reference TRBV9 and TRBJ1-3, reads DSGVTQTPKHLITATGQRVTLRCSPRSGDLSVYWYQQSLDQGLQFLIQYYNGEERAKGNILERFSAQQFPDLHSELNLSSLELGDSALYFCASSGRGLSSGNTIYFGEGSWLTVV.

The V gene is TRBV28, the J gene TRBJ1-1; D may be TRBD1 (6 bases). This CDR3 comprises 14 residues. V shed 5 bases and J shed 4 bases, with 14 bases lying between them. CDR1 is MDHEN, CDR2 SYDVKM, per germline. The CDR3 sequence: CASSPSTGITEAFF. The CDR3 nucleotides are TGTGCCAGCAGTCCCTCGACAGGAATCACTGAAGCTTTCTTT.